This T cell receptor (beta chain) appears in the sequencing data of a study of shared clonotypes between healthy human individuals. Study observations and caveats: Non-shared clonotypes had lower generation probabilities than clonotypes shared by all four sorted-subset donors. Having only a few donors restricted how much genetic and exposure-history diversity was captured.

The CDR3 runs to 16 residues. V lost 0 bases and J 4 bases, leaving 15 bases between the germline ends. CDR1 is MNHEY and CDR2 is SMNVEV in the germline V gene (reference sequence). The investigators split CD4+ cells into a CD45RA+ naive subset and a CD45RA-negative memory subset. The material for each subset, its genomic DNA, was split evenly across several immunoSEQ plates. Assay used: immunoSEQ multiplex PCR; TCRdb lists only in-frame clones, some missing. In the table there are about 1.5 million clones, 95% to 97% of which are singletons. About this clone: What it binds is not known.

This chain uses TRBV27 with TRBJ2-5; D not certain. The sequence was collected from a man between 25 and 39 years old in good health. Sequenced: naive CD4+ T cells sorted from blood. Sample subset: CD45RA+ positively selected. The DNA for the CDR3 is TGTGCCAGCAGTTTATCGAGCACCCGCCGCGGAGAGACCCAGTACTTC. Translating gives CASSLSSTRRGETQYF.